The clone carrying this T cell receptor (beta chain) occurred many times. The source of the sample is a study of T-cell reconstitution after alpha-beta-depleted transplantation in children. Germline V CDR1 and CDR2: SGHTA, FQGTGA. The CDR3 covers 12 residues. Between the trimmed V and J ends, which lost 6 bases and 3 bases, there was a span of 5 bases. As it was prepared, the TCRbeta library received unique molecular identifiers. TCRdb redid the calling of the PCR reads with MiXCR, one entry per CDR3 protein. Of fewer than 400,000 distinct CDR3 sequences in the sample, over 20% are singletons; the top ten hold approximately 3.9%.

The TCR originated in a human donor who donated a stem cell graft to a child with acute myeloid leukemia. The sample consisted of PBMCs from the stem cell graft donor, taken from the stem cell graft. The chain carries TRBV7-3 and TRBJ2-2; D is perhaps TRBD2 (5 bases). This chain's CDR3 is CASSSDTGELFF. CDR3 in DNA: TGTGCCAGCAGTAGCGACACCGGGGAGCTGTTTTTT. The variable domain in full, with the rest retrieved from reference TRBV7-3 and TRBJ2-2, is GAGVSQTPSNKVTEKGKYVELRCDPISGHTALYWYRQSLGQGPEFLIYFQGTGAADDSGLPNDRFFAVRPEGSVSTLKIQRTERGDSAVYLCASSSDTGELFFGEGSRLTVL.